This T cell receptor (beta chain) is from a study of T-cell reconstitution after alpha-beta-depleted transplantation in children (dated by TCRdb to the mid-2010s). With regard to the full study: T-cell immune reconstitution after TCRalphabeta/CD19-depleted allogeneic hematopoietic cell transplantation in children was quantitatively tracked in the study by means of TCR repertoire profiling.

Libraries were built with PCR. Sequenced on an Illumina HiSeq 2500. TCR libraries were prepared with molecular barcoding, using unique molecular identifiers to normalize TCRbeta repertoire quantification. The public reads were run again by TCRdb, first through fastp at Q25 and then through MiXCR, and only productive beta chains were kept. Identical CDR3 proteins give one entry, which carries the most common genes and DNA. The sample table records about 300,000 distinct CDR3 sequences; around 10% of these occur just once. The ten largest clones take up just under 7.5% of the sample. For CDR1 and CDR2, the germline V gene lists SQVTM and ANQGSEA. The germline ends are 18 bases apart after V is trimmed by 6 bases and J by 5 bases. The CDR3 measures 14 amino acids from cysteine to phenylalanine. Only the CDR3 DNA stays, 42 bases, in frame from base 1. Explained via the paper, the treatment or condition label denotes: allogeneic hematopoietic cell transplantation with graft depleted of TCRalphabeta T cells and CD19 B cells. Transplant recipients were children who received TCRalphabeta/CD19-depleted allogeneic hematopoietic cell grafts.

In this sample, this clonotype turned up a few times. The antigen it recognizes is unknown. No base quality information exists; no much larger clone differs at one position. Here is what the overall study found, with its caveats: Hyperexpanded clone frequencies declined over subsequent months; after one year, T-cell counts and TCRbeta diversity were mostly attributed to newly produced T cells. Apparently early alphabetaT-cell count recovery about two months after transplant reportedly relied on only several hundred rapidly expanded clones derived from non-depleted graft cells. In some patients, the high TCRbeta diversity seen at day 60 was put down to recipient T cells and intrathymic progenitors that had survived conditioning.

The material was PBMCs, obtained before TCRalphabeta/CD19-depleted stem cell transplant. The receptor comes from a boy younger than two with acute myeloid leukemia, due to receive a stem cell transplant. The chain is assembled from TRBV29-1 and TRBJ2-3; too little of a D gene remains to name it. The DNA sequence follows: TGCAGCGTCGCCGTACAGTCCAAACAAGATACGCAGTATTTT. This encodes CSVAVQSKQDTQYF.